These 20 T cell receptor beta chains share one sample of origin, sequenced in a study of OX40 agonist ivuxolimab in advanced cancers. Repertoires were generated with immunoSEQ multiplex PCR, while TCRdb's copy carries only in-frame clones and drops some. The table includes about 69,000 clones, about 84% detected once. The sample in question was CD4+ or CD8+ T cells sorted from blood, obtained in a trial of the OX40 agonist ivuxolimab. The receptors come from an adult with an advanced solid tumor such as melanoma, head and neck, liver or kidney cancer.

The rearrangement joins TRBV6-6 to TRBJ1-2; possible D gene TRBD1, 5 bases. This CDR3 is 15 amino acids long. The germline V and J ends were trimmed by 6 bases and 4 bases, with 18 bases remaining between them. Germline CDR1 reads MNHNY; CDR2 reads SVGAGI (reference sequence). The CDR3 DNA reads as TGTGCCAGCAGCCTCGGGGACGGCTCCCTCTATGGCTACACCTTC. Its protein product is CASSLGDGSLYGYTF.

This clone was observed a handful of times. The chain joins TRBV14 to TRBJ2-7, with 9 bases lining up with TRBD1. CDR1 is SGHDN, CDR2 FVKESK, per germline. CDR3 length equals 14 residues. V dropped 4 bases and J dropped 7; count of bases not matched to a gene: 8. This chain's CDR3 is CASSLGQGFSEQYF. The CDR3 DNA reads TGTGCCAGCAGCCTGGGACAGGGTTTTAGTGAGCAGTACTTC.

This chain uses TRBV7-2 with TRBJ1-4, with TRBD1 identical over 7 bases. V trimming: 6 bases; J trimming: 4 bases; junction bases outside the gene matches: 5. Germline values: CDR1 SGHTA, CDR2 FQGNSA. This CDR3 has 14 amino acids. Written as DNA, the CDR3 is TGTGCCAGCAGGCCGGGACAGCTTAATGAAAAACTGTTTTTT. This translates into CASRPGQLNEKLFF.

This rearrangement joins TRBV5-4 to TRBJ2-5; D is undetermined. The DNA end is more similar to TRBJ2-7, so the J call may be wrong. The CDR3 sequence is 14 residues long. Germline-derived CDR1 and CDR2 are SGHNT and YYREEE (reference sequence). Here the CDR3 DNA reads TGTGCCAGCAGCCAGAGTGGGGATTCCTACGAGCAGTACTTC. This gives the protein CASSQSGDSYEQYF.

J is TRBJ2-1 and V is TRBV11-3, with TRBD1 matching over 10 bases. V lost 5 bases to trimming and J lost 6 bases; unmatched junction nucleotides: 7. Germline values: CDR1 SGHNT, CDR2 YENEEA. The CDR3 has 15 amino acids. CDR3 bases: TGTGCCAGCAGCGACCGGGACAGGGGCTTCAATGAGCAGTTCTTC. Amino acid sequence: CASSDRDRGFNEQFF.

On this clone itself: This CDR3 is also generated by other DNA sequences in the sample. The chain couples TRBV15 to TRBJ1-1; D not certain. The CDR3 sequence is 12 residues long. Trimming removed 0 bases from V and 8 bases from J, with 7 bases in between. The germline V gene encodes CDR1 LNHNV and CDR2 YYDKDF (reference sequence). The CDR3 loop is CATSREGREAFF. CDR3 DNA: TGTGCCACCAGCAGAGAGGGGAGAGAAGCTTTCTTT.

The CDR3 bases are TGTGCCAGCAGTTACCTTACAGGTGATAGAGGTCAGCCCCAGCATTTT. Translation: CASSYLTGDRGQPQHF. This rearrangement joins TRBV6-6 to TRBJ1-5, with D possibly being TRBD1 (5 bases). Germline V CDR1 and CDR2: MNHNY, SVGAGI (reference sequence). V gave up 2 bases and J gave up 6 bases, with 17 bases separating them. The CDR3 runs 16 residues.

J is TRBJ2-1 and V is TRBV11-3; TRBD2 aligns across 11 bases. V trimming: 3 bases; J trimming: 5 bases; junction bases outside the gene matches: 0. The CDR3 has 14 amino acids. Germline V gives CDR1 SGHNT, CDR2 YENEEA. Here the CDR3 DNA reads TGTGCCAGCAGCTTGACTAGCGGGGACAATGAGCAGTTCTTC. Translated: CASSLTSGDNEQFF.

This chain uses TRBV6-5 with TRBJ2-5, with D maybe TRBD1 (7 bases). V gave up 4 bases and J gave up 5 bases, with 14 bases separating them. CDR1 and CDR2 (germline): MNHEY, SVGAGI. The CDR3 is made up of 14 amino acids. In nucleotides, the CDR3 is TGTGCCAGCAGTTTCTCAGGGGGGTGGGAGACCCAGTACTTC. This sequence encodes CASSFSGGWETQYF.

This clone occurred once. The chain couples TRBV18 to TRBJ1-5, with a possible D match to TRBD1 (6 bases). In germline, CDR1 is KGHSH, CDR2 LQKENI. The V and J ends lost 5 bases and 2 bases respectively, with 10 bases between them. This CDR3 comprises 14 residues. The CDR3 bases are TGTGCCAGCTCAGGAGGGGGTGGCAATCAGCCCCAGCATTTT. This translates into CASSGGGGNQPQHF. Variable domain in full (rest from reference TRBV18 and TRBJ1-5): NAGVMQNPRHLVRRRGQEARLRCSPMKGHSHVYWYRQLPEEGLKFMVYLQKENIIDESGMPKERFSAEFPKEGPSILRIQQVVRGDSAAYFCASSGGGGNQPQHFGDGTRLSIL.

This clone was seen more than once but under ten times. The CDR3 loop reads CASSDEGSGNQPQHF. Here the CDR3 DNA reads TGCGCCAGCAGTGACGAGGGTTCGGGCAATCAGCCCCAGCATTTT. This rearrangement joins TRBV10-2 to TRBJ1-5; no definite D call. V was clipped by 3 bases and J by 2 bases, with 11 bases between them. The CDR3 is 15 residues long. Germline V gene lookup returns CDR1 WSHSY and CDR2 SAAADI.

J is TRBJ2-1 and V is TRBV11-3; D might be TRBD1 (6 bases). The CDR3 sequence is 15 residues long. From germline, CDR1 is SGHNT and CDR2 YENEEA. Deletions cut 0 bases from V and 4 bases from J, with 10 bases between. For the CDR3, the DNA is TGTGCCAGCAGCTTAGACAGGGGCCAATACAATGAGCAGTTCTTC. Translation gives CASSLDRGQYNEQFF.

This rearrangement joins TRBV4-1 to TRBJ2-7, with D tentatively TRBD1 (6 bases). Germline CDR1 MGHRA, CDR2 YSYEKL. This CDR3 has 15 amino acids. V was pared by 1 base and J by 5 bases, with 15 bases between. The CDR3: CASSQGWGQGNEQYF. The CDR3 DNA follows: TGCGCCAGCAGCCAAGGGTGGGGGCAAGGCAACGAGCAGTACTTC.

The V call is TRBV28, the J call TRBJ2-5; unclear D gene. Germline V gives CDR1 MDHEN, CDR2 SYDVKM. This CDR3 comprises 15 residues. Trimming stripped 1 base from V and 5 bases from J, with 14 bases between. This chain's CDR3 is CASSLFMIGRETQYF. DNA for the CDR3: TGTGCCAGCAGTTTATTTATGATAGGGCGGGAGACCCAGTACTTC.

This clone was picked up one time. The CDR3 sequence is CASSLAGDRGRRSYNEQFF. CDR3 sequence (DNA): TGTGCCAGCAGCTTGGCGGGGGACAGGGGTCGGAGGTCCTACAATGAGCAGTTCTTC. The V and J genes are TRBV5-4 and TRBJ2-1; TRBD1 matches at 10 bases. The germline V gene has CDR1 SGHNT and CDR2 YYREEE (reference sequence). The CDR3 loop spans 19 amino acids. The J segment lost 1 base and the V segment lost 0 bases, leaving 10 bases of the junction unmatched.

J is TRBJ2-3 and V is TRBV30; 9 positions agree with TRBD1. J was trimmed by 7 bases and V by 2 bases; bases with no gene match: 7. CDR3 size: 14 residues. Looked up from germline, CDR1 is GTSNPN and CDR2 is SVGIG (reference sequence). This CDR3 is CAWSIQGARNTQYF. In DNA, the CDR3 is TGTGCCTGGAGTATACAGGGGGCGCGAAATACGCAGTATTTT.

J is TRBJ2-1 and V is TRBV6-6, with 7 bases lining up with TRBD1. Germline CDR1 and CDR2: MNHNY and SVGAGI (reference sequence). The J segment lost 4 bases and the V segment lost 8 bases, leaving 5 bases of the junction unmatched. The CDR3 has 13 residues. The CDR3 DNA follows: TGTGCCAGCCGACAGGGAATATACAATGAGCAGTTCTTC. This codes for CASRQGIYNEQFF.

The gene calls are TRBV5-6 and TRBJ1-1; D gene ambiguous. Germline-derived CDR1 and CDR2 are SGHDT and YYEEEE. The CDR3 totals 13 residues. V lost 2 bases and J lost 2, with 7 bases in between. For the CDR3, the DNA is TGTGCCAGCAGCTTTGGATCTAACACTGAAGCTTTCTTT. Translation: CASSFGSNTEAFF.

The DNA for the CDR3 is TGTGCCAGCAGCTTTGGCGGAGGGGAGGTCTGGCATTTT. Its translation: CASSFGGGEVWHF. The chain joins TRBV5-4 to TRBJ1-5; a possible D gene is TRBD1 (5 bases). This CDR3 is 13 amino acids long. The V gene lost 2 bases and the J gene lost 15 bases, with 18 bases spanning the gap. In germline, CDR1 is SGHNT, CDR2 YYREEE (reference sequence).

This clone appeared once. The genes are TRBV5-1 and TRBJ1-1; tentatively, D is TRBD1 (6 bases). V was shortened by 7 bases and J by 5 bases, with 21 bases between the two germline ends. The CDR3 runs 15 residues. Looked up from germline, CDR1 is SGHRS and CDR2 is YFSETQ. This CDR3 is CASRQLLGAGTEAFF. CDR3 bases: TGCGCCAGCCGCCAACTTCTGGGGGCTGGGACTGAAGCTTTCTTT.